The rows below give T cell receptor beta chains drawn from one sample of a study of a mutant IDH1 vaccine in newly diagnosed glioma. Produced via immunoSEQ multiplex PCR; TCRdb's table is partial and in-frame only. The top ten hold around 1.7% of the sample, which has about 56,000 clones, 80% to 90% seen once. These TCRs are of unknown antigen specificity. The specimen comprised PBMCs, sampled from a glioma patient whose treatment included an IDH1 peptide vaccine. All receptors come from a man in his forties with glioma. Each CDR3 is given with its conserved first and last residue. D genes are given only for firm matches. Where a row states a size, it is once, few, many or the class of an expanded clone; other rows omit it.

>TRBJ2-4|.|TRBV6-6|TRBD1
CASSRQTGAKNIQYF
TGTGCCAGCAGTCGCCAGACAGGGGCCAAAAACATTCAGTACTTC
>TRBJ2-7|once|TRBV7-9|.
CASEGDGLYVEQYF
TGTGCCAGCGAAGGGGACGGGCTTTATGTGGAGCAGTACTTC
>TRBJ1-6|.|TRBV5-6|TRBD1
CASNRGRNSPLHF
TGTGCCAGCAACAGGGGGCGGAATTCACCCCTCCACTTT
>TRBJ1-2|.|TRBV28|.
CASSLQGGGYTF
TGTGCCAGCAGTTTACAGGGTGGTGGCTACACCTTC
>TRBJ2-3|.|TRBV7-9|TRBD1
CASSRDRGQDTQYF
TGTGCCAGCAGCCGAGACAGGGGGCAAGATACGCAGTATTTT
>TRBJ2-7|.|TRBV6-6|.
CASSRTVYEQYF
TGTGCCAGCAGTAGGACAGTATACGAGCAGTACTTC
>TRBJ1-6|once|TRBV7-8|.
CASSLYRRSSPLHF
TGTGCCAGCAGCTTATACAGGAGGAGTTCACCCCTCCACTTT
>TRBJ1-1|.|TRBV19|.
CASSIQMNTEAFF
TGTGCCAGTAGTATACAAATGAACACTGAAGCTTTCTTT
>TRBJ2-5|once|TRBV9|TRBD2
CASSVLGGGGETQYF
TGTGCCAGCAGCGTCCTCGGGGGGGGTGGTGAGACCCAGTACTTC
>TRBJ2-2|.|TRBV6-5|.
CASSFGGGTGELFF
TGTGCCAGCAGCTTTGGGGGTGGAACCGGGGAGCTGTTTTTT
>TRBJ2-1|.|TRBV27|TRBD2
CASSLSRLAGEQFF
TGTGCCAGCAGTTTATCGCGACTAGCGGGCGAGCAGTTCTTC
>TRBJ1-3|.|TRBV19|TRBD1
CASSPGTARGRSNTIYF
TGTGCCAGTAGCCCCGGGACAGCCCGGGGACGAAGTAACACCATATATTTT
>TRBJ2-7|.|TRBV12-5|TRBD1
CASGLVVQGSSYEQYF
TGTGCTAGTGGTTTGGTAGTACAGGGGAGCTCCTACGAGCAGTACTTC
>TRBJ2-7|.|TRBV5-4|TRBD1
CASHPAGGYEQYF
TGTGCCAGCCACCCGGCAGGGGGCTACGAGCAGTACTTC
>TRBJ2-2|.|TRBV5-1|TRBD1
CASSPGQGPTGELFF
TGCGCCAGCAGCCCTGGACAGGGGCCCACCGGGGAGCTGTTTTTT
>TRBJ1-1|.|TRBV7-2|.
CASSYQGLITEAFF
TGTGCCAGCAGCTACCAAGGACTGATCACTGAAGCTTTCTTT
>TRBJ2-5|.|TRBV5-1|.
CASRAQETQYF
TGCGCCAGCAGAGCCCAAGAGACCCAGTACTTC
>TRBJ2-7|.|TRBV7-2|.
CASSFRGRQSYEQYF
TGTGCCAGCAGCTTTCGGGGTCGGCAGTCCTACGAGCAGTACTTC
>TRBJ2-7|.|TRBV4-2|TRBD2
CASSQGWAGGRGEQYF
TGTGCCAGCAGCCAAGGGTGGGCGGGAGGGCGAGGGGAGCAGTACTTC
>TRBJ2-2|once|TRBV19|.
CASSISQGGTGELFF
TGTGCCAGTAGTATATCCCAGGGCGGGACCGGGGAGCTGTTTTTT
>TRBJ2-7|.|TRBV2|.
CASSEGPSYEQYF
TGTGCCAGCAGTGAAGGACCCTCCTACGAGCAGTACTTC
>TRBJ2-7|once|TRBV19|.
CAISQGFDYEQYF
TGTGCCATCAGCCAGGGATTCGACTACGAGCAGTACTTC
>TRBJ1-4|few|TRBV7-2|TRBD1
CASSFAGTGSEKLFF
TGTGCCAGCAGCTTCGCCGGGACAGGGTCGGAAAAACTGTTTTTT
>TRBJ1-1|.|TRBV6-1|TRBD1
CASRRGLADTEAFF
TGTGCCAGCAGGAGGGGGCTGGCGGACACTGAAGCTTTCTTT
>TRBJ1-2|.|TRBV19|.
CASSRQGNYGYTF
TGTGCCAGTAGTCGGCAGGGAAACTATGGCTACACCTTC
>TRBJ2-1|.|TRBV5-1|.
CASSLEGFWDEQFF
TGCGCCAGCAGCTTGGAAGGTTTTTGGGATGAGCAGTTCTTC
>TRBJ1-3|.|TRBV9|.
CASAGYSGNTIYF
TGTGCCAGCGCCGGATACTCTGGAAACACCATATATTTT
>TRBJ2-7|.|TRBV4-2|.
CASSQDIRRASYEQYF
TGTGCCAGCAGCCAAGATATAAGGCGGGCGAGCTACGAGCAGTACTTC
>TRBJ2-7|.|TRBV7-9|TRBD1
CASSSGQYYEQYF
TGTGCCAGCAGCTCGGGACAGTACTACGAGCAGTACTTC
>TRBJ2-2|few|TRBV9|TRBD1
CASSAQGADTGELFF
TGTGCCAGCAGCGCACAGGGGGCGGACACCGGGGAGCTGTTTTTT
>TRBJ2-5|few|TRBV11-1|TRBD2
CASSLAFQFWTSGQETQYF
TGTGCCAGCAGCTTAGCGTTTCAGTTTTGGACTAGCGGACAAGAGACCCAGTACTTC
>TRBJ2-7|.|TRBV5-6|.
CASSLPTGSSYEQYF
TGTGCCAGCAGCTTACCGACAGGTAGTAGCTACGAGCAGTACTTC
>TRBJ1-5|.|TRBV7-2|.
CASSKDRFGNQPQHF
TGTGCCAGCAGCAAAGACAGGTTCGGAAATCAGCCCCAGCATTTT
>TRBJ2-5|.|TRBV20-1|.
CSAREETQYF
TGCAGTGCCCGAGAAGAGACCCAGTACTTC
>TRBJ1-1|.|TRBV4-2|.
CASSPPPGQGIMNTEAFF
TGTGCCAGCAGCCCCCCCCCAGGTCAGGGGATCATGAACACTGAAGCTTTCTTT
>TRBJ2-3|.|TRBV7-9|TRBD2
CASSGLAGGSTDTQYF
TGTGCCAGCTCGGGACTAGCGGGAGGCTCTACAGATACGCAGTATTTT
>TRBJ2-1|.|TRBV10-3|.
CAISARGSGQPYNEQFF
TGTGCCATCAGCGCCCGGGGGAGCGGCCAACCCTACAATGAGCAGTTCTTC
>TRBJ1-1|.|TRBV7-2|.
CASSLVAGRTEAFF
TGTGCCAGCAGCTTAGTTGCAGGGAGGACTGAAGCTTTCTTT
>TRBJ2-1|once|TRBV4-2|TRBD2
CASSQGTGLDDEQFF
TGTGCCAGCAGCCAAGGGACCGGACTAGATGATGAGCAGTTCTTC
>TRBJ2-7|few|TRBV15|.
CATSSLEGLDEQYF
TGTGCCACCAGCAGCCTCGAGGGGCTAGACGAGCAGTACTTC
>TRBJ2-1|.|TRBV5-1|TRBD2
CASSLGTSTGNEQFF
TGCGCCAGCAGCTTAGGGACTAGCACGGGCAATGAGCAGTTCTTC
>TRBJ2-7|.|TRBV9|TRBD2
CASSPRPSAGGRNYEQYF
TGTGCCAGCAGCCCGCGCCCTTCGGCGGGAGGGCGAAACTACGAGCAGTACTTC
>TRBJ1-1|.|TRBV18|.
CASSPNSVETTGAFF
TGTGCCAGCTCACCAAATTCGGTTGAGACTACAGGAGCTTTCTTT
>TRBJ2-7|.|TRBV7-8|TRBD1
CASSARDRSYEQYF
TGTGCCAGCAGCGCCCGGGACAGATCCTACGAGCAGTACTTC
>TRBJ1-1|few|TRBV7-8|.
CASSVDRTEAFF
TGTGCCAGCAGCGTAGACAGGACTGAAGCTTTCTTT
>TRBJ2-1|once|TRBV27|.
CASSLGLRSGEQFF
TGTGCCAGCAGTTTAGGACTCCGTTCGGGAGAGCAGTTCTTC
>TRBJ2-7|.|TRBV7-8|.
CASSLAWSAYEQYF
TGTGCCAGCAGCTTAGCCTGGTCAGCCTACGAGCAGTACTTC
>TRBJ1-5|.|TRBV19|.
CASMGSGVGHLQPQHF
TGTGCCAGTATGGGAAGTGGGGTAGGTCATCTCCAGCCCCAGCATTTT
>TRBJ2-7|once|TRBV18|.
CASSPLRGLWSYEQYF
TGTGCCAGCTCACCATTACGGGGGCTTTGGTCCTACGAGCAGTACTTC
>TRBJ2-7|.|TRBV6-5|TRBD1
CASSYGTDYYEQYF
TGTGCCAGCAGTTACGGGACAGATTACTACGAGCAGTACTTC
>TRBJ2-7|.|TRBV6-1|.
CASSEGQSIYEQYF
TGTGCCAGCAGTGAAGGGCAGTCAATTTACGAGCAGTACTTC
>TRBJ1-5|.|TRBV7-2|TRBD1
CASSLQQGAGQPQHF
TGTGCCAGCAGCTTACAACAGGGGGCAGGTCAGCCCCAGCATTTT
>TRBJ2-7|.|TRBV6-5|.
CASSYDSSLHYEQYF
TGTGCCAGCAGTTACGACAGCTCCCTTCACTACGAGCAGTACTTC